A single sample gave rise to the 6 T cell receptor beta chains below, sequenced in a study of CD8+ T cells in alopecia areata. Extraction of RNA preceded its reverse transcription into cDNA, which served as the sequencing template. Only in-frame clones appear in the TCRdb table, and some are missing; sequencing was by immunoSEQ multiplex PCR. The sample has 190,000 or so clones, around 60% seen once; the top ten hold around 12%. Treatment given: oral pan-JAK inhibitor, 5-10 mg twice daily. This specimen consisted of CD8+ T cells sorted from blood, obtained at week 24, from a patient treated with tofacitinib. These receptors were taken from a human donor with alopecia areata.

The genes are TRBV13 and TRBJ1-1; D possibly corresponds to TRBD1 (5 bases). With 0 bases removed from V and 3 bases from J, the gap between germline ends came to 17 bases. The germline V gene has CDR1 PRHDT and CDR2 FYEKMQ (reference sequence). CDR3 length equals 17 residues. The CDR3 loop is CASSLGWGGGLDTEAFF. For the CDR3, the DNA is TGTGCCAGCAGCTTAGGCTGGGGCGGGGGTTTGGACACTGAAGCTTTCTTT.

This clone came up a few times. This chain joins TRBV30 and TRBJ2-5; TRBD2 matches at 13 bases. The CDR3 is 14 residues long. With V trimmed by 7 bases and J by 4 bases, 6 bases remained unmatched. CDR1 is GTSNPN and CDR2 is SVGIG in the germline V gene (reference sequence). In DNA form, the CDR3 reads TGTGCCTCCCGGACTAGCGGGGGCTTAGAGACCCAGTACTTC. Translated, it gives CASRTSGGLETQYF.

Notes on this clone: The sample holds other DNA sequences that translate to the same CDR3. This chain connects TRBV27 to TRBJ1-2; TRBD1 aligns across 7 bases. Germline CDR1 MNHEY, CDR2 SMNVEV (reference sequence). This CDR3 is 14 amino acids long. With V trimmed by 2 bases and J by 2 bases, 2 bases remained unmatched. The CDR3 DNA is TGTGCCAGCAGTTTACAGGGGGGAAACTATGGCTACACCTTC. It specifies CASSLQGGNYGYTF.

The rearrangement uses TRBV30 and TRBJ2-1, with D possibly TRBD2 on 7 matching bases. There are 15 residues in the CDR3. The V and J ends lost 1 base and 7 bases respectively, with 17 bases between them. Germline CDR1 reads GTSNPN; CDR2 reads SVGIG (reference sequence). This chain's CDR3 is CAWSGPRGGLNEQFF. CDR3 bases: TGTGCCTGGAGTGGCCCGAGGGGGGGGTTGAATGAGCAGTTCTTC.

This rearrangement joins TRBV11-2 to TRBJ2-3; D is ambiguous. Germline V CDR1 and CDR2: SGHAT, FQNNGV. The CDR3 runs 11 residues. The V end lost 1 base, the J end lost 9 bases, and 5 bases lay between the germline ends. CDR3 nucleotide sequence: TGTGCCAGCAGCTTAGGGCACACGCAGTATTTT. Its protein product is CASSLGHTQYF. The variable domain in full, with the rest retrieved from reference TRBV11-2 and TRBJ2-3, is EAGVAQSPRYKIIEKRQSVAFWCNPISGHATLYWYQQILGQGPKLLIQFQNNGVVDDSQLPKDRFSAERLKGVDSTLKIQPAKLEDSAVYLCASSLGHTQYFGPGTRLTVL.

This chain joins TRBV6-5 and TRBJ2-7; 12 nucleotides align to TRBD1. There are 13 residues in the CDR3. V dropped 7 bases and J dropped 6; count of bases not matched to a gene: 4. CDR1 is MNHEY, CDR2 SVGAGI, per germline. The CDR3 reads CASTGTGGFEQYF. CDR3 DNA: TGTGCCAGCACTGGGACAGGGGGCTTCGAGCAGTACTTC.